This T cell receptor (beta chain) was identified during a study of T cells in narcolepsy. Looking at the study overall: Donors had narcolepsy type 1 or type 2, or were healthy controls. Study results and limitations: Same-patient CSF and blood CD4+ T cell clonotypes included HCRT-specific and TRIB2-specific autoreactive ones. In some patient and control memory CD4+ samples, autoreactive clones were absent. Blood of same and different patients, but not healthy controls, reportedly held recurring autoreactive clonotypes.

The assay was immunoSEQ multiplex PCR, and TCRdb's table has in-frame clones only and misses some. The sample lists approximately 31,000 clones; about 80% were seen once. Trimming took off 1 base at V and 5 bases at J, with 14 bases between the two ends. This CDR3 region has 14 residues. CDR1 and CDR2 from the germline V gene are SQVTM and ANQGSEA. As to this clone: The antigen remains unidentified.

This TCR derives from a human donor with narcolepsy. Material: CD45RA- memory CD4+ T cells from PBMCs. This chain uses TRBV29-1 with TRBJ2-5; D remains unclear. The DNA of the CDR3 is TGCAGCGTTGAAGGGCAAATCCGTAAGGAGACCCAGTACTTC. Its translation: CSVEGQIRKETQYF.